These T cell receptor beta chains were read from a single sample in a study of human T cells and chemical hapten exposure. TCRdb re-called the RACE reads through MiXCR, storing one row per CDR3 protein. This table holds fewer than 50,000 distinct CDR3 sequences, about 3.7% found once. Sequenced: whole blood. These receptors all stem from a human donor in good health. Some clones in this sample may be carry-over from other donors' samples. Each CDR3 is given with its conserved first and last residue. D genes are given only for firm matches.

J gene: TRBJ2-5
V gene: TRBV20-1
D gene: -
CDR3 protein: CSARATEGVQYF

J gene: TRBJ2-5
V gene: TRBV13
D gene: TRBD2
CDR3 protein: CASSLREFQETQYF

J gene: TRBJ2-2
V gene: TRBV6-6
D gene: TRBD2
CDR3 protein: CASSHGLAGGPRTAGELFF

J gene: TRBJ1-1
V gene: TRBV30
D gene: TRBD1
CDR3 protein: CAWKRGRGRSTEAFF

J gene: TRBJ2-2
V gene: TRBV7-9
D gene: -
CDR3 protein: CASSFGGPNTGELFF

J gene: TRBJ1-2
V gene: TRBV29-1
D gene: TRBD1
CDR3 protein: CSGQGDGYTF

J gene: TRBJ1-2
V gene: TRBV28
D gene: -
CDR3 protein: CASRQVTSGGYTF

J gene: TRBJ2-3
V gene: TRBV11-2
D gene: -
CDR3 protein: CASSLAGTPDTQYF

J gene: TRBJ1-2
V gene: TRBV4-2
D gene: -
CDR3 protein: CASSQEDGRPYGYTF

J gene: TRBJ1-1
V gene: TRBV18
D gene: TRBD1
CDR3 protein: CASSPGTAKNLNTEAFF

J gene: TRBJ2-3
V gene: TRBV6-5
D gene: -
CDR3 protein: CASSYGRVGTDTQYF

J gene: TRBJ2-3
V gene: TRBV6-5
D gene: TRBD1
CDR3 protein: CASSTSVDRATDTQYF

J gene: TRBJ2-7
V gene: TRBV5-4
D gene: TRBD2
CDR3 protein: CASTIPLAGGTYEQYF

J gene: TRBJ2-1
V gene: TRBV11-2
D gene: -
CDR3 protein: CASSFRASYYNEQFF

J gene: TRBJ1-3
V gene: TRBV9
D gene: -
CDR3 protein: CASSVGGGASSGNTIYF

J gene: TRBJ2-3
V gene: TRBV13
D gene: TRBD2
CDR3 protein: CASSLLPFAGERTDTQYF

J gene: TRBJ1-4
V gene: TRBV7-9
D gene: TRBD1
CDR3 protein: CASSLVDRNNEKLFF

J gene: TRBJ2-5
V gene: TRBV4-1
D gene: -
CDR3 protein: CASSQGGLQETQYF

J gene: TRBJ1-2
V gene: TRBV20-1
D gene: -
CDR3 protein: CSARMPSYGYTF

J gene: TRBJ1-6
V gene: TRBV4-1
D gene: -
CDR3 protein: CASSPNDPAAADSPLHF

J gene: TRBJ2-1
V gene: TRBV14
D gene: -
CDR3 protein: CASSPMGSNEQFF

J gene: TRBJ1-2
V gene: TRBV7-2
D gene: -
CDR3 protein: CASSPTGPNSNYGYTF

J gene: TRBJ2-7
V gene: TRBV15
D gene: TRBD2
CDR3 protein: CATSRALAGGAYEQYF

J gene: TRBJ1-6
V gene: TRBV12-3/TRBV12-4
D gene: TRBD1
CDR3 protein: CASRSTTGGNSPLHF

J gene: TRBJ2-6
V gene: TRBV25-1
D gene: -
CDR3 protein: CASSEFGGMANVLTF

J gene: TRBJ1-5
V gene: TRBV28
D gene: TRBD1
CDR3 protein: CASSLRRGRNQPQHF

J gene: TRBJ2-2
V gene: TRBV29-1
D gene: -
CDR3 protein: CSARPNPYTGELFF

J gene: TRBJ2-3
V gene: TRBV29-1
D gene: -
CDR3 protein: CSVGLPADTQYF

J gene: TRBJ2-1
V gene: TRBV29-1
D gene: -
CDR3 protein: CSGREVYNEQFF

J gene: TRBJ2-3
V gene: TRBV6-7
D gene: -
CDR3 protein: CASSYSFLVGNDTQYF

J gene: TRBJ2-7
V gene: TRBV5-6
D gene: -
CDR3 protein: CASSFGTYEQYF

J gene: TRBJ2-1
V gene: TRBV4-3
D gene: -
CDR3 protein: CVSSPNGHEQFF

J gene: TRBJ2-7
V gene: TRBV5-1
D gene: -
CDR3 protein: CASSVDHSYEQYF

J gene: TRBJ2-1
V gene: TRBV9
D gene: TRBD2
CDR3 protein: CASSEGLAGVSEQFF

J gene: TRBJ2-3
V gene: TRBV9
D gene: TRBD2
CDR3 protein: CASSGGTSGSTDTQYF

J gene: TRBJ2-3
V gene: TRBV5-6
D gene: -
CDR3 protein: CASSLARGLPTDTQYF

J gene: TRBJ2-7
V gene: TRBV20-1
D gene: -
CDR3 protein: CSAREDGSVYEQYF

J gene: TRBJ2-3
V gene: TRBV29-1
D gene: -
CDR3 protein: CTTYPAAPNNDTQYF

J gene: TRBJ2-3
V gene: TRBV4-1
D gene: -
CDR3 protein: CASSQGLWDGSTDTQYF

J gene: TRBJ1-5
V gene: TRBV28
D gene: -
CDR3 protein: CASSTGLRVRQPQHF

J gene: TRBJ2-3
V gene: TRBV5-1
D gene: TRBD2
CDR3 protein: CASSPNPRLAGGPSSTDTQYF

J gene: TRBJ1-4
V gene: TRBV27
D gene: TRBD1
CDR3 protein: CASHPGQGFNEKLFF